This T cell receptor beta chain was profiled in a study of control samples from healthy donors and cancer patients. V was clipped by 3 bases and J by 8 bases, with 16 bases between them. CDR1 and CDR2 (germline): MDHEN, SYDVKM. This CDR3 has 15 amino acids. Sequenced by immunoSEQ multiplex PCR; TCRdb stores in-frame clones only, minus some. The top ten clones hold 13% to 15% of a sample with approximately 100,000 clones, roughly 88% of them seen once. The sample comprised blood. The chain has TRBV28 and TRBJ1-4; D gene unclear. The sequence derives from a man younger than 40 in good health. The CDR3 is CASSFERWPVEKLFF. For the CDR3, the DNA is TGTGCCAGCAGTTTTGAACGTTGGCCAGTCGAAAAACTGTTTTTT.